These 14 T cell receptor beta chains were sequenced from one sample in a study of blood T cell repertoires in COVID-19. Produced via immunoSEQ multiplex PCR; TCRdb's table is partial and in-frame only. The repertoire holds almost 100,000 clones, with roughly 86% as singletons. Input material: peripheral blood. These TCRs come from a man aged 45-60 years with acute or convalescent COVID-19.

The V gene is TRBV27, the J gene TRBJ1-5; D gene unclear. Trimming pared 2 bases from V and 0 bases from J, leaving 11 bases between. The CDR3 length is 16 residues. Germline CDR1 MNHEY, CDR2 SMNVEV (reference sequence). The CDR3 here is CASSLGAGYSNQPQHF. CDR3 sequence (DNA): TGTGCCAGCAGTTTAGGAGCGGGTTATAGCAATCAGCCCCAGCATTTT.

The chain links TRBV5-1 to TRBJ1-6; no clear D gene. The V gene lost 0 bases and the J gene lost 7 bases, with 14 bases spanning the gap. The length of the CDR3 is 16 residues. In germline, CDR1 is SGHRS, CDR2 YFSETQ. The CDR3 bases are TGCGCCAGCAGCTTGGGGCACCAGGTCCCGAATTCACCCCTCCACTTT. It specifies CASSLGHQVPNSPLHF. Together with reference TRBV5-1 and TRBJ1-6, the CDR3 gives the full variable domain: KAGVTQTPRYLIKTRGQQVTLSCSPISGHRSVSWYQQTPGQGLQFLFEYFSETQRNKGNFPGRFSGRQFSNSRSEMNVSTLELGDSALYLCASSLGHQVPNSPLHFGNGTRLTVT.

CDR3 region: CAWSAWGGLALYEQYF. Here the CDR3 DNA reads TGTGCCTGGAGCGCATGGGGAGGACTAGCTCTGTATGAGCAGTACTTC. The rearrangement links TRBV30 to TRBJ2-7; 8 bases are shared with TRBD2. V trimming: 3 bases; J trimming: 7 bases; junction bases outside the gene matches: 17. Germline CDR1 is GTSNPN and CDR2 is SVGIG (reference sequence). The CDR3 spans 16 residues.

The rearrangement joins TRBV3-1 (or the pseudogene TRBV3-2) to TRBJ2-7; D may be TRBD2 (5 bases). CDR3 length: 14 residues. Germline loops: CDR1 LGHDT, CDR2 YNNKEL (reference sequence). Trimming pared 0 bases from V and 3 bases from J, leaving 9 bases between. In DNA, the CDR3 is TGTGCCAGCAGCCAAGAGAGCGGCCTCTACGAGCAGTACTTC. This gives the protein CASSQESGLYEQYF.

V usage is TRBV7-8 and J usage is TRBJ2-1; 14 bases align to TRBD2. Trimming cost V 8 bases and J 3 bases; bases outside gene matches: 12. The length of the CDR3 is 18 residues. Germline V gives CDR1 SGHVS, CDR2 FQNEAQ. Here the CDR3 DNA reads TGTGCCAGCGCTCGACCGGGACTAGCGGGGGTCGTCTACAATGAGCAGTTCTTC. Protein sequence: CASARPGLAGVVYNEQFF.

The J gene is TRBJ2-3, the V gene TRBV4-2; weak D call: TRBD1 (6 bases). V dropped 4 bases and J dropped 6 bases, with 8 bases sitting between them. Germline loops: CDR1 LGHNA, CDR2 YNFKEQ. CDR3 length: 12 amino acids. The CDR3 here is CASSPRGDTQYF. The CDR3 region has the DNA TGTGCCAGCAGCCCAAGGGGGGATACGCAGTATTTT.

This chain links TRBV3-1 (or the pseudogene TRBV3-2) with TRBJ1-1, with 9 bases matching TRBD1. From germline, CDR1 is LGHDT and CDR2 YNNKEL (reference sequence). Losses at the gene ends were 4 bases for V and 1 base for J; bases not matched to a gene: 13. The CDR3 contains 18 residues. DNA for the CDR3: TGTGCCAGCAGCCGGCTTAGGGAACAGGGGGCGCCGAACACTGAAGCTTTCTTT. Its translation: CASSRLREQGAPNTEAFF.

The rearrangement joins TRBV4-1 to TRBJ1-1; 8 bases are a match to TRBD1. The CDR3 covers 16 residues. In germline, CDR1 is MGHRA, CDR2 YSYEKL. The ends lost 2 bases at V and 1 base at J; junction bases unmatched: 6. The CDR3 sequence is CASSQQGAQGNTEAFF. DNA of the CDR3: TGCGCCAGCAGCCAACAGGGGGCGCAAGGGAACACTGAAGCTTTCTTT.

The rearrangement joins TRBV5-1 to TRBJ2-7; 14 bases align to TRBD2. In germline, CDR1 is SGHRS, CDR2 YFSETQ. The CDR3 spans 16 residues. Unmatched junction bases numbered 3, after V lost 0 bases and J lost 4 bases. The CDR3 region is CASSLGLAGGKYEQYF. CDR3 sequence (DNA): TGCGCCAGCAGCTTGGGACTAGCGGGAGGGAAATACGAGCAGTACTTC.

This chain connects TRBV25-1 to TRBJ2-1; tentatively, D is TRBD1 (5 bases). The CDR3 extends over 17 amino acids. Trimming removed 3 bases at V and 10 bases at J, with 25 bases between. Germline V CDR1 and CDR2: MGHDK, SYGVNS. The CDR3 protein is CASSDLKVGAGAGEQFF. CDR3 nucleotides: TGTGCCAGCAGTGATCTTAAGGTAGGGGCTGGTGCAGGAGAGCAGTTCTTC.

The gene calls are TRBV3-1 (or the pseudogene TRBV3-2) and TRBJ2-5; TRBD2 agrees at 9 bases. The CDR3 has 17 residues. Germline V gene lookup returns CDR1 LGHDT and CDR2 YNNKEL (reference sequence). The junction had 13 bases not matched to a gene; V was cut back by 4 bases and J by 4 bases. For the CDR3, the DNA is TGTGCCAGCAGCCGGTGGGGGGCTAGCGGGATCGGAGAGACCCAGTACTTC. The encoded protein is CASSRWGASGIGETQYF.

The chain joins TRBV13 to TRBJ2-3; 9 positions agree with TRBD2. CDR1 and CDR2 from the germline V gene are PRHDT and FYEKMQ (reference sequence). With V trimmed by 5 bases and J by 2 bases, 20 bases remained unmatched. This CDR3 region has 20 residues. CDR3 coding DNA: TGTGCCAGCAGCCTCGGGCCTATCAGCGGGAGGCTCTACAACACAGATACGCAGTATTTT. It encodes CASSLGPISGRLYNTDTQYF. The full variable domain, with the rest looked up from reference TRBV13 and TRBJ2-3, is AAGVIQSPRHLIKEKRETATLKCYPIPRHDTVYWYQQGPGQDPQFLISFYEKMQSDKGSIPDRFSAQQFSDYHSELNMSSLELGDSALYFCASSLGPISGRLYNTDTQYFGPGTRLTVL.

The chain is built from TRBV11-2 and TRBJ2-6; unclear D gene. This CDR3 is 17 amino acids long. V lost 0 bases and J 0 bases, leaving 9 bases between the germline ends. Germline CDR1 and CDR2: SGHAT and FQNNGV. The CDR3: CASSLDSLYSGANVLTF. For the CDR3, the DNA is TGTGCCAGCAGCTTAGATAGCCTCTACTCTGGGGCCAACGTCCTGACTTTC.

The rearrangement links TRBV10-3 to TRBJ1-2; no definite D call. Germline V gene data show CDR1 as ENHRY and CDR2 as SYGVKD. V dropped 0 bases and J dropped 2 bases, with 13 bases sitting between them. The CDR3 is made up of 16 amino acids. The CDR3 spells CAISESTDPTNYGYTF. CDR3 DNA sequence: TGTGCCATCAGTGAGTCGACTGACCCCACCAACTATGGCTACACCTTC.